This T cell receptor (beta chain) appears in the sequencing data of a study of shared clonotypes between healthy human individuals. Findings of the study overall: Generally, naive subsets came out with larger estimated richness than memory subsets. Generation probability values for non-shared clonotypes were lower than those for clonotypes shared by all four donors.

This table comes from immunoSEQ multiplex PCR, and its TCRdb copy is limited to in-frame clones, with some not included. Seen here are some 1,900,000 clones, about 95% observed once, and the top ten hold 1.2%. This CDR3 is 14 amino acids long. The germline CDR1 and CDR2 sequences are MNHEY and SMNVEV (reference sequence). CD45RO-negative cells were positively selected for CCR7, leaving out terminally differentiated effector memory CD45RA+ cells. About this clone itself: Its antigen is as yet unknown. Its ends do not fully match the called genes, so a read error is possible.

The clonotype was recovered from a man aged 18 to 29 in good health. This chain connects TRBV27 to TRBJ2-3; 9 bases agree with TRBD2. The material sequenced was naive CD8+ T cells sorted from blood. CDR3 DNA: TGTGCCAGCACTTTAGCGGGAGGCACAGATACGCAGTATTTT. The encoded protein is CASTLAGGTDTQYF.